Below, 16 T cell receptor beta chains from the same sample are listed, as sequenced in a study of a mutant IDH1 vaccine in newly diagnosed glioma. As to time point: week 5, during vaccination. What each vaccine dose contained was 300 ug of mutant IDH1 20-mer peptide, accompanied by topical imiquimod. Their target antigens are unknown. Only in-frame clones appear in the TCRdb table, and some are missing; sequencing was by immunoSEQ multiplex PCR. The table has 39,000 or so clones, about four fifths seen once. Sequenced material: PBMCs, taken from a glioma patient whose treatment included an IDH1 peptide vaccine. All receptors come from a man in his forties with glioma.

The chain has TRBV6-5 and TRBJ1-4, with no clear D. This CDR3 spans 14 amino acids. The V gene lost 6 bases and the J gene lost 3 bases, with 11 bases spanning the gap. The germline V gene encodes CDR1 MNHEY and CDR2 SVGAGI. For the CDR3, the DNA is TGTGCCAGCAGGCTACTGGTTTCTAATGAAAAACTGTTTTTT. It is translated as CASRLLVSNEKLFF.

The chain uses TRBV10-3 and TRBJ2-4; D may match TRBD1 or TRBD2 (5 bases each). The CDR3 runs 14 residues. Trimming removed 6 bases at V and 8 bases at J, with 17 bases between. Germline V lookup: CDR1 ENHRY, CDR2 SYGVKD. As DNA, the CDR3 is TGTGCCATCAGATCCTCCTGGGACGGGGACATTCAGTACTTC. Amino acids: CAIRSSWDGDIQYF.

The chain employs TRBV6-1 and TRBJ1-2; D is unresolved. V was clipped by 2 bases and J by 5 bases, with 3 bases between them. Germline V CDR1 and CDR2: MNHNS, SASEGT. The CDR3 totals 11 residues. Here the CDR3 reads CASSERYGYTF. The CDR3 bases are TGTGCCAGCAGTGAACGGTATGGCTACACCTTC.

This chain connects TRBV30 to TRBJ2-3; tentative D call: TRBD2 (5 bases). Germline-derived CDR1 and CDR2 are GTSNPN and SVGIG (reference sequence). Trimming removed 0 bases from V and 11 bases from J, with 15 bases in between. The CDR3 has 13 amino acids. CDR3 sequence reads: CAWSVASGSEQYF. DNA of the CDR3: TGTGCCTGGAGTGTAGCTTCGGGGTCAGAGCAGTATTTT.

This chain links TRBV23-1 with TRBJ2-7, with 7 bases fitting TRBD1. TRBV23-1 is an ORF for which the function is uncertain. Trimming removed 6 bases from V and 3 bases from J; junction bases left unmatched: 2. The length of the CDR3 is 12 residues. CDR3 protein: CASSGTVYEQYF. In DNA, the CDR3 is TGCGCCAGCAGCGGGACAGTCTACGAGCAGTACTTC.

The chain is built from TRBV20-1 and TRBJ2-7; 10 nucleotides align to TRBD1. Germline-derived CDR1 and CDR2 are DFQATT and SNEGSKA (reference sequence). Germline trimming cut 4 bases from V and 11 bases from J; bases unmatched to any gene: 5. This CDR3 is built from 11 residues. The CDR3 sequence: CSAKDRGMEYF. Written as DNA, the CDR3 is TGCAGTGCTAAGGACAGGGGGATGGAGTACTTC.

This clone was detected only a few times. This chain uses TRBV11-2 with TRBJ2-7, with D possibly TRBD2 on 6 matching bases. Trimming removed 8 bases from V and 2 bases from J, with 16 bases in between. The CDR3 has 14 residues. Per germline, CDR1 SGHAT and CDR2 FQNNGV. This CDR3 reads CASRERLEAYEQYF. The DNA for the CDR3 is TGTGCCAGCCGGGAGAGGCTTGAGGCCTACGAGCAGTACTTC.

The chain is built from TRBV7-6 and TRBJ2-7, with 7 bases identical to TRBD1. The CDR3 totals 14 residues. J lost 3 bases, V lost 4 bases, and 6 bases had no gene match. CDR1 and CDR2 (germline): SGHVS, FNYEAQ. For the CDR3, the DNA is TGTGCCAGCAGCTCACAGGGGCAACTCTACGAGCAGTACTTC. Residues: CASSSQGQLYEQYF.

The rearrangement joins TRBV18 to TRBJ1-1; D is perhaps TRBD1 (6 bases). The CDR3 sequence is 15 residues long. V gave up 3 bases and J gave up 3 bases, with 14 bases separating them. Germline CDR1 and CDR2: KGHSH and LQKENI. The CDR3 loop reads CASSPSQGFDTEAFF. CDR3 in DNA: TGTGCCAGCTCACCTTCTCAGGGGTTTGACACTGAAGCTTTCTTT.

The genes are TRBV27 and TRBJ1-5, with a possible D match to TRBD1 (5 bases). This CDR3 comprises 14 residues. V was clipped by 5 bases and J by 6 bases, with 14 bases between them. Per germline, CDR1 MNHEY and CDR2 SMNVEV (reference sequence). The CDR3 loop reads CASSPAGKGQPQHF. The CDR3 nucleotides are TGTGCCAGCAGTCCGGCAGGGAAGGGTCAGCCCCAGCATTTT.

This chain links TRBV7-9 with TRBJ2-5; TRBD2 aligns across 10 bases. Germline CDR1 is SEHNR and CDR2 is FQNEAQ (reference sequence). V lost 5 bases, J lost 5 bases, and 8 bases stayed unmatched. This CDR3 has 15 amino acids. The CDR3 reads CASSETSGVTETQYF. CDR3 DNA sequence: TGTGCCAGCAGCGAAACTAGCGGGGTCACGGAGACCCAGTACTTC.

This rearrangement joins TRBV5-1 to TRBJ2-3, with D maybe TRBD2 (6 bases). CDR3 size: 16 residues. V was pared by 0 bases and J by 0 bases, with 11 bases between. In germline, CDR1 is SGHRS, CDR2 YFSETQ. For the CDR3, the DNA is TGCGCCAGCAGCTTGGGATGGCTAGCGAGCACAGATACGCAGTATTTT. Protein product: CASSLGWLASTDTQYF.

In the case of this clone: At one end, the junction sequence differs from germline, possibly due to a read error. The chain combines TRBV19 with TRBJ2-7, with D perhaps TRBD1 (5 bases). The CDR3 covers 15 residues. Germline loops: CDR1 LNHDA, CDR2 SQIVND (reference sequence). The CDR3, as DNA: TGTGCCAGTAGTCTAGACCCTACAGGATTTTACGAGCAGTACTTC. Protein sequence: CASSLDPTGFYEQYF.

This clone was counted only a few times. V is TRBV19 and J is TRBJ1-5; D unresolved. Germline lookup yields CDR1 LNHDA and CDR2 SQIVND (reference sequence). With 6 bases removed from V and 2 bases from J, the gap between germline ends came to 11 bases. CDR3 length equals 14 residues. CDR3 DNA sequence: TGTGCCAGTAGCCTTTTCGGGGGCAATCAGCCCCAGCATTTT. Translation gives CASSLFGGNQPQHF. Full variable domain (rest looked up from reference TRBV19 and TRBJ1-5): DGGITQSPKYLFRKEGQNVTLSCEQNLNHDAMYWYRQDPGQGLRLIYYSQIVNDFQKGDIAEGYSVSREKKESFPLTVTSAQKNPTAFYLCASSLFGGNQPQHFGDGTRLSIL.

This clone has a handful of counts. J is TRBJ1-6 and V is TRBV19; 7 positions agree with TRBD1. This CDR3 has 14 residues. In germline, CDR1 is LNHDA, CDR2 SQIVND (reference sequence). V shed 3 bases, J shed 8 bases, and the junction held 4 bases outside the gene matches. In DNA, the CDR3 is TGTGCCAGTAGTATGGGGGACAGTCATTCACCCCTCCACTTT. It is translated as CASSMGDSHSPLHF.

The chain joins TRBV5-1 to TRBJ2-7; the D is unclear. V was clipped by 1 base and J by 7 bases, with 12 bases between them. CDR1 and CDR2 from the germline V gene are SGHRS and YFSETQ. CDR3 length: 13 residues. CDR3 region: CASSLFSGVEQYF. DNA for the CDR3: TGCGCCAGCAGCTTGTTCTCAGGCGTTGAGCAGTACTTC.